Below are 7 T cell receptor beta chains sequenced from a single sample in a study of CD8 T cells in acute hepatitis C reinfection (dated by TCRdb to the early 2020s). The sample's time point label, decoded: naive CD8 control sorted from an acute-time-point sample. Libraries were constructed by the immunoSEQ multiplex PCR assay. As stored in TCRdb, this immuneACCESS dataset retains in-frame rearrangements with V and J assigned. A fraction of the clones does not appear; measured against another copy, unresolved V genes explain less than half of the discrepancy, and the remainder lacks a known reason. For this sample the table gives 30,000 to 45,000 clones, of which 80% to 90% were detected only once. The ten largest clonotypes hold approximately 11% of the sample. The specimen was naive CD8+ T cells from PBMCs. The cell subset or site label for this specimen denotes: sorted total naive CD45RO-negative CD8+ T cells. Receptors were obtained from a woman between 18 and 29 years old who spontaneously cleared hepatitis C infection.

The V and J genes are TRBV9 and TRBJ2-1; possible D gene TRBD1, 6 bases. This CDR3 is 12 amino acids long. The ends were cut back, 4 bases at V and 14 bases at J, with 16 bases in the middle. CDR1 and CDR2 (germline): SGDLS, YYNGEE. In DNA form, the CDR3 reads TGTGCCAGCAGCCAAAAAGGGGGTTTGGAGTTCTTC. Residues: CASSQKGGLEFF.

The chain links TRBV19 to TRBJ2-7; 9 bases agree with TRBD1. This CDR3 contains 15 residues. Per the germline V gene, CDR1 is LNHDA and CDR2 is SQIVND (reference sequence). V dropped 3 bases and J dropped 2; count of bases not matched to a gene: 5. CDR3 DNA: TGTGCCAGTAGTATTAGTGGGACAGGGACCTACGAGCAGTACTTC. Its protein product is CASSISGTGTYEQYF.

The CDR3 reads CASSLGSGQGAYNEQFF. The CDR3 DNA is TGTGCCAGCAGTTTAGGGTCGGGACAGGGGGCTTACAATGAGCAGTTCTTC. This chain connects TRBV27 to TRBJ2-1, with 12 bases that match TRBD1. Germline V gene lookup returns CDR1 MNHEY and CDR2 SMNVEV (reference sequence). J lost 4 bases, V lost 2 bases, and 6 bases had no gene match. This CDR3 has 17 residues.

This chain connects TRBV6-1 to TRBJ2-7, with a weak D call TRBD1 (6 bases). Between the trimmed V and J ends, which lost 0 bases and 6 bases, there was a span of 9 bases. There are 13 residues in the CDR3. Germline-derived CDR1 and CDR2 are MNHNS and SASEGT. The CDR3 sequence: CASSEAPGVEQYF. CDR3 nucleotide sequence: TGTGCCAGCAGTGAAGCTCCAGGGGTCGAGCAGTACTTC.

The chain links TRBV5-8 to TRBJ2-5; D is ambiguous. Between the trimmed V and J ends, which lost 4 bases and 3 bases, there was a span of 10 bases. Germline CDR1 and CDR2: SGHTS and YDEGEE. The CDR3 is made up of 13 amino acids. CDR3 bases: TGTGCCAGCAGCCCGGGCACTGAAGAGACCCAGTACTTC. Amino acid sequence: CASSPGTEETQYF. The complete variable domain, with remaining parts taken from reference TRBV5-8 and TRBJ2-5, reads EAGVTQSPTHLIKTRGQQATLRCSPISGHTSVYWYQQALGLGLQFLLWYDEGEERNRGNFPPRFSGRQFPNYSSELNVNALELEDSALYLCASSPGTEETQYFGPGTRLLVL.

The CDR3 protein is CASSSADSSLSEQFF. The CDR3 bases are TGTGCCAGCAGCTCCGCCGATTCTTCCCTCAGTGAGCAGTTCTTC. The chain couples TRBV7-9 to TRBJ2-1; D remains unclear. Germline V gives CDR1 SEHNR, CDR2 FQNEAQ (reference sequence). The germline V and J ends were trimmed by 4 bases and 9 bases, with 19 bases remaining between them. The length of the CDR3 is 15 residues.

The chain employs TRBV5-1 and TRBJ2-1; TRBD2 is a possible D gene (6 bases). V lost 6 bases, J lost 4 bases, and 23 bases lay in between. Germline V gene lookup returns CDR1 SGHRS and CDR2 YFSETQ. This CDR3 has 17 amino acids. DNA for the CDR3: TGCGCCAGCACAGCTTCGGAGGGCTTGATGGTTTACAATGAGCAGTTCTTC. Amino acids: CASTASEGLMVYNEQFF.